This TCR beta chain is drawn from a study of technical replicates of blood from a few donors. TCRdb's table, derived via immunoSEQ multiplex PCR, lists solely in-frame clones and lacks some. The table has under 95,000 clones, about 95% seen once; the top ten hold 0.2% to 0.3%. V was trimmed by 4 bases and J by 3 bases, leaving 6 bases between them. The CDR3 has 11 residues. Germline lookup yields CDR1 SQVTM and CDR2 ANQGSEA. This rearrangement joins TRBV29-1 to TRBJ2-5, with D uncertain. The sequencing input was T cells isolated from PBMCs. The source is a human donor in good health. The CDR3: CSVAMEETQYF. In DNA, the CDR3 is TGCAGCGTTGCTATGGAAGAGACCCAGTACTTC.